These 3 T cell receptor beta chains originate from one sample sequenced in a study. TCRdb ran MiXCR on the RT-PCR reads and lists one entry per CDR3 protein. The sample holds about 680,000 distinct CDR3 sequences, approximately 15% seen once. Sequencing was performed on memory CD4+ T cells from blood. The receptors were gathered from a female donor in good health, serving as a healthy control.

This clonotype was recorded at least ten times. V and J are TRBV10-3 and TRBJ2-3; 9 bases match TRBD2. The CDR3 runs 13 residues. V was clipped by 7 bases and J by 5 bases; unmatched bases: 4. The germline V gene has CDR1 ENHRY and CDR2 SYGVKD. The DNA of the CDR3 is TGTGCCATCAAGGAAGCGGGAGGAGATACGCAGTATTTT. Its protein product is CAIKEAGGDTQYF.

This clonotype was found a few times. The chain carries TRBV3-1 and TRBJ1-1; D is unresolved. There are 12 residues in the CDR3. Trimming removed 1 base from V and 4 bases from J, with 4 bases in between. Germline loops: CDR1 LGHDT, CDR2 YNNKEL (reference sequence). CDR3 loop: CASSQGPTEAFF. CDR3 coding DNA: TGTGCCAGCAGCCAAGGGCCCACTGAAGCTTTCTTT.

The rearrangement uses TRBV12-3 or TRBV12-4 and TRBJ1-3; the match to TRBD1 covers 7 bases. The CDR3 runs 18 residues. The ends lost 1 base at V and 4 bases at J; junction bases unmatched: 13. In DNA form, the CDR3 reads TGTGCCAGCAGTTTAGTATACACAACGACAGGGTCCGGAAACACCATATATTTT. It translates to CASSLVYTTTGSGNTIYF.